Following are 27 T cell receptor beta chains from one sample sequenced in a study of neurological immune-mediated disorders. TCRdb fed the 5' RACE reads into MiXCR, producing one record per CDR3 protein. The profile shows 30,000 to 40,000 distinct CDR3 sequences, approximately 4.2% of them singletons. The sequencing sample was made of PBMCs. The receptors shown here come from a man between 25 and 39 years old with multiple sclerosis.

This clonotype appeared many times. The CDR3 sequence: CAISESQTDQPQHF. The CDR3 DNA reads TGTGCCATCAGTGAGTCCCAGACGGATCAGCCCCAGCATTTT. The V gene is TRBV10-3, the J gene TRBJ1-5; D unresolved. The CDR3 extends over 14 amino acids. Germline V gives CDR1 ENHRY, CDR2 SYGVKD. The V end lost 0 bases, the J end lost 5 bases, and 8 bases lay between the germline ends.

By proportion, this clonotype is medium-sized. V gene TRBV3-1 combines with J gene TRBJ2-3, with D possibly TRBD2 on 5 matching bases. Germline V gene data show CDR1 as LGHDT and CDR2 as YNNKEL (reference sequence). The V and J ends lost 6 bases and 5 bases respectively, with 9 bases between them. This CDR3 has 12 residues. The CDR3 sequence: CASSPRGDTQYF. The CDR3 DNA is TGTGCCAGCAGTCCTCGGGGAGATACGCAGTATTTT.

This clonotype was counted ten times or more. The rearrangement uses TRBV9 and TRBJ1-6; 7 positions agree with TRBD1. The CDR3 has 14 residues. The junction had 4 bases not matched to a gene; V was cut back by 1 base and J by 9 bases. From germline, CDR1 is SGDLS and CDR2 YYNGEE. The CDR3 loop is CASSVSGQTSPLHF. CDR3 nucleotide sequence: TGTGCCAGCAGCGTATCGGGACAGACTTCACCCCTCCACTTT. Together with reference TRBV9 and TRBJ1-6, the CDR3 gives the full variable domain: DSGVTQTPKHLITATGQRVTLRCSPRSGDLSVYWYQQSLDQGLQFLIQYYNGEERAKGNILERFSAQQFPDLHSELNLSSLELGDSALYFCASSVSGQTSPLHFGNGTRLTVT.

This clonotype was detected ten times or more. CDR3 nucleotides: TGTGCCAGCAGTTACGGGTGGGAGAAGAACAATGAGCAGTTCTTC. This encodes CASSYGWEKNNEQFF. The V gene is TRBV6-6, the J gene TRBJ2-1, with TRBD2 as a possible D gene (5 bases). This CDR3 comprises 15 residues. The germline CDR1 and CDR2 sequences are MNHNY and SVGAGI (reference sequence). V dropped 2 bases and J dropped 5 bases, with 13 bases sitting between them.

The chain has TRBV6-6 and TRBJ2-2; TRBD2 might be the D (6 bases). Germline V gene data show CDR1 as MNHNY and CDR2 as SVGAGI (reference sequence). Trimming stripped 4 bases from V and 3 bases from J, with 12 bases between. This CDR3 is built from 15 residues. CDR3 nucleotides: TGTGCCAGCAGTTGGAATAGCGGAGACACCGGGGAGCTGTTTTTT. This sequence encodes CASSWNSGDTGELFF.

The CDR3 reads CAISESRSGGGYEQYF. The CDR3 nucleotides are TGTGCCATCAGTGAGTCGCGGTCAGGGGGTGGCTACGAGCAGTACTTC. The rearrangement links TRBV10-3 to TRBJ2-7; 7 nucleotides agree with TRBD1. V was pared by 0 bases and J by 3 bases, with 8 bases of the junction left unmatched. Germline V gives CDR1 ENHRY, CDR2 SYGVKD. The CDR3 is 16 residues long.

This clonotype showed up many times. The gene calls are TRBV12-3 or TRBV12-4 and TRBJ2-7; D is unresolved. Between the trimmed V and J ends, which lost 4 bases and 3 bases, there was a span of 4 bases. The CDR3 totals 11 residues. As DNA, the CDR3 is TGTGCCAGCAGTTATAGCTACGAGCAGTACTTC. It yields the protein CASSYSYEQYF.

This clonotype was counted ten times or more. The chain couples TRBV12-3 or TRBV12-4 to TRBJ1-4; D remains ambiguous. V lost 4 bases and J 0 bases, leaving 6 bases between the germline ends. CDR3 size: 14 residues. CDR3 sequence reads: CASSSRATNEKLFF. The DNA of the CDR3 is TGTGCCAGCAGTTCACGAGCAACTAATGAAAAACTGTTTTTT.

This clonotype was detected ten times or more. The rearrangement uses TRBV10-3 and TRBJ1-2; no clear D. V was trimmed by 2 bases and J by 3 bases, leaving 7 bases between them. CDR1 is ENHRY, CDR2 SYGVKD, per germline. This CDR3 is built from 13 residues. CDR3 sequence: CAISESQHYGYTF. The CDR3 nucleotides read TGTGCCATCAGTGAGAGTCAGCACTATGGCTACACCTTC.

This clonotype occurred many times. The chain employs TRBV7-2 and TRBJ1-2; 7 bases are a match to TRBD1. J lost 5 bases, V lost 5 bases, and 2 bases had no gene match. This CDR3 region has 12 residues. Germline-derived CDR1 and CDR2 are SGHTA and FQGNSA. CDR3 nucleotides: TGTGCCAGCAGCCAGACAGGGTATGGCTACACCTTC. Translating gives CASSQTGYGYTF.

This clonotype was seen many times. The CDR3 region has the DNA TGCGCCAGCAGCTTGTTGGGGCTAGGGAACTACGAGCAGTACTTC. Residues: CASSLLGLGNYEQYF. V and J are TRBV5-1 and TRBJ2-7; tentative D call: TRBD1 (5 bases). Trimming shortened V by 1 base and J by 3 bases, and 14 bases separated the two germline ends. This CDR3 is built from 15 residues. Per the germline V gene, CDR1 is SGHRS and CDR2 is YFSETQ.

The sample holds many counts of this clonotype. For the CDR3, the DNA is TGTGCCAGCCAGACGAGGTGGAATGAAAAACTGTTTTTT. Encoded protein: CASQTRWNEKLFF. The rearrangement joins TRBV12-3 or TRBV12-4 to TRBJ1-4; D is undetermined. Trimming pared 8 bases from V and 5 bases from J, leaving 12 bases between. The CDR3 totals 13 residues.

By sample fraction, this clonotype is medium-sized. V is TRBV9 and J is TRBJ1-1; D gene uncertain. Germline lookup yields CDR1 SGDLS and CDR2 YYNGEE. The CDR3 consists of 17 residues. Trimming pared 0 bases from V and 0 bases from J, leaving 15 bases between. CDR3 DNA: TGTGCCAGCAGCGTAGAACCAGGTGGAGCTCTGAACACTGAAGCTTTCTTT. Translating gives CASSVEPGGALNTEAFF. Full variable domain (missing parts from reference TRBV9 and TRBJ1-1): DSGVTQTPKHLITATGQRVTLRCSPRSGDLSVYWYQQSLDQGLQFLIQYYNGEERAKGNILERFSAQQFPDLHSELNLSSLELGDSALYFCASSVEPGGALNTEAFFGQGTRLTVV.

The chain uses TRBV2 and TRBJ2-2, with 8 bases matching TRBD1. V lost 11 bases, J lost 3 bases, and 23 bases stayed unmatched. The CDR3 runs 19 residues. Germline lookup yields CDR1 SNHLY and CDR2 FYNNEI. The CDR3 coding sequence is TGTGCCGGCCTCGCACAAGGGGAGGCAGGGGGCTTTGACACCGGGGAGCTGTTTTTT. It is translated as CAGLAQGEAGGFDTGELFF.

This clonotype has a count of ten or more. V usage is TRBV20-1 and J usage is TRBJ1-2, with D possibly matching TRBD1 (5 bases). V lost 3 bases and J 3 bases, leaving 14 bases between the germline ends. CDR3 length equals 14 residues. Germline CDR1 and CDR2: DFQATT and SNEGSKA (reference sequence). This CDR3 is CSARAKDSYYGYTF. The DNA of the CDR3 is TGCAGTGCTAGGGCTAAAGACAGCTACTATGGCTACACCTTC.

This clonotype was detected ten times or more. V gene TRBV5-6 combines with J gene TRBJ2-5; 7 bases align to TRBD1. Germline-derived CDR1 and CDR2 are SGHDT and YYEEEE. The CDR3 length is 14 residues. Trimming at V came to 3 bases and at J to 2 bases, leaving 4 bases not matched to a gene. Written as DNA, the CDR3 is TGTGCCAGCAGCTACCGGGACAGACAAGAGACCCAGTACTTC. This sequence encodes CASSYRDRQETQYF.

This clonotype showed up many times. J is TRBJ1-5 and V is TRBV20-1; no firm D call. V was trimmed by 0 bases and J by 2 bases, leaving 14 bases between them. The CDR3 contains 16 residues. Germline CDR1 is DFQATT and CDR2 is SNEGSKA (reference sequence). CDR3 bases: TGCAGTGCTAGAGACCAATCCCGACTTGGCAATCAGCCCCAGCATTTT. Residues: CSARDQSRLGNQPQHF.

The chain combines TRBV19 with TRBJ1-2; 9 bases map to TRBD1. V trimming: 4 bases; J trimming: 5 bases; junction bases outside the gene matches: 8. The CDR3 totals 15 residues. CDR1 is LNHDA, CDR2 SQIVND, per germline (reference sequence). CDR3 loop: CASSTRRTGEYGYTF. CDR3 sequence (DNA): TGTGCCAGTAGTACTCGACGGACAGGGGAATATGGCTACACCTTC.

This clonotype was counted ten times or more. The chain joins TRBV7-2 to TRBJ2-3; a possible D gene is TRBD2 (5 bases). V lost 5 bases to trimming and J lost 14 bases, with 26 bases between them. CDR1 and CDR2 (germline): SGHTA, FQGNSA. The CDR3 runs to 15 residues. The CDR3 sequence: CASSPEGGRVKPRYF. The CDR3 coding sequence is TGTGCCAGCAGCCCCGAAGGAGGTCGGGTCAAGCCCCGGTATTTT.

This clonotype has a count of ten or more. This chain connects TRBV9 to TRBJ1-2; TRBD1 is a possible D gene (5 bases). CDR1 and CDR2 (germline): SGDLS, YYNGEE. The CDR3 length is 13 residues. V lost 1 base to trimming and J lost 3 bases, with 7 bases between them. CDR3 residues: CASSVSTDYGYTF. Here the CDR3 DNA reads TGTGCCAGCAGCGTATCGACAGACTATGGCTACACCTTC. Drawing the rest from reference TRBV9 and TRBJ1-2, the complete variable domain is DSGVTQTPKHLITATGQRVTLRCSPRSGDLSVYWYQQSLDQGLQFLIQYYNGEERAKGNILERFSAQQFPDLHSELNLSSLELGDSALYFCASSVSTDYGYTFGSGTRLTVV.

This clonotype was observed at least ten times. The J gene is TRBJ2-3, the V gene TRBV29-1; TRBD2 agrees at 7 bases. The V segment lost 5 bases and the J segment 2 bases; nucleotides outside the gene matches: 7. CDR3 length equals 14 residues. Per germline, CDR1 SQVTM and CDR2 ANQGSEA. The CDR3 DNA reads as TGCAGCGTTTCGTCTAGCGGCTTCACAGATACGCAGTATTTT. This encodes CSVSSSGFTDTQYF.

This clonotype was observed many times. The V and J genes are TRBV6-5 and TRBJ2-7; D could derive from TRBD1 or TRBD2 (5 bases each). The CDR3 extends over 14 amino acids. The V end was cut by 6 bases, the J end by 4 bases, with 16 bases between. Germline V gene lookup returns CDR1 MNHEY and CDR2 SVGAGI. DNA of the CDR3: TGTGCCAGCAGCCCGGGACCGACCAGTTACGAGCAGTACTTC. Translating it yields CASSPGPTSYEQYF.

This clonotype was seen at least ten times. The chain couples TRBV25-1 to TRBJ2-1; D is possibly TRBD1 or TRBD2 (5 bases each). V was trimmed by 6 bases and J by 5 bases, leaving 20 bases between them. The V gene's germline CDR1 is MGHDK and CDR2 SYGVNS. The CDR3 has 16 amino acids. The CDR3 spells CASRPPGRQINNEQFF. CDR3 DNA sequence: TGTGCCAGCAGGCCTCCGGGACGGCAAATCAACAATGAGCAGTTCTTC.

There are many counts of this clonotype. V is TRBV14 and J is TRBJ2-2, with unresolved D. CDR3 length equals 16 residues. The ends were cut back, 0 bases at V and 3 bases at J, with 11 bases in the middle. Germline CDR1 SGHDN, CDR2 FVKESK. CDR3 residues: CASSQDWVTYTGELFF. For the CDR3, the DNA is TGTGCCAGCAGCCAAGATTGGGTGACCTACACCGGGGAGCTGTTTTTT. Filled out from reference TRBV14 and TRBJ2-2, the complete variable domain reads EAGVTQFPSHSVIEKGQTVTLRCDPISGHDNLYWYRRVMGKEIKFLLHFVKESKQDESGMPNNRFLAERTGGTYSTLKVQPAELEDSGVYFCASSQDWVTYTGELFFGEGSRLTVL.

This clonotype was seen repeatedly, ten times or more. This chain links TRBV5-8 with TRBJ2-1; D not certain. CDR3 length: 15 amino acids. The V gene lost 2 bases and the J gene lost 0 bases, with 9 bases spanning the gap. CDR1 and CDR2 from the germline V gene are SGHTS and YDEGEE. CDR3 bases: TGTGCCAGCAGCTTAATCGTCCTCTCCTACAATGAGCAGTTCTTC. Its protein product is CASSLIVLSYNEQFF.

This clonotype has a count of ten or more. The chain links TRBV7-2 to TRBJ2-5; D not resolved. Trimming left V 1 base short and J 10 bases short, with 7 bases between. Germline CDR1 and CDR2: SGHTA and FQGNSA. This CDR3 has 11 amino acids. The CDR3 DNA follows: TGTGCCAGCAGCTTAGATTGGAACCAGTACTTC. Translation gives CASSLDWNQYF.

The genes are TRBV11-2 and TRBJ2-5, with D hard to call. Germline CDR1 reads SGHAT; CDR2 reads FQNNGV. Trimming took off 1 base at V and 2 bases at J, with 8 bases between the two ends. This CDR3 contains 14 residues. CDR3 coding DNA: TGTGCCAGCAGCTTAGCGGTGGGGCAAGAGACCCAGTACTTC. It encodes CASSLAVGQETQYF.